The clone carrying this TCR beta chain came up many times. The antigen is not known. This sample was taken from a study of human T cells and chemical hapten exposure. Study at large: It was small differences in pooled library volume that mainly caused per-sample TCR yields to vary.

The library labeled individual cDNA molecules by adding unique molecular identifiers to them. In the original processing: A per-sample median of around 91,000 TCRs was observed, with counts ranging from about 23,224 to 700,000. MiXCR, run by TCRdb on the 5' RACE reads, gives a single entry per CDR3 protein. Here the V and J calls rest on TCRdb's processing, not on the authors' analysis. The table includes 81,000 or so distinct CDR3 sequences, about 8.4% detected once. Unseparated into fractions, whole blood served as the source from which total RNA was extracted. Trimming removed 3 bases from V and 5 bases from J, with 17 bases in between. Germline CDR1 GTSNPN, CDR2 SVGIG (reference sequence). The CDR3 has 15 amino acids. Study results and limitations: The study found that DPC sensitization did not change TCRs above 1 in 1000 frequency.

The receptor comes from a male donor in good health. The rearrangement joins TRBV30 to TRBJ2-1; TRBD2 might be the D (6 bases). CDR3 in DNA: TGTGCCTGGAGCGCGGGACTCCCGAGCAACAATGAGCAGTTCTTC. Protein: CAWSAGLPSNNEQFF.